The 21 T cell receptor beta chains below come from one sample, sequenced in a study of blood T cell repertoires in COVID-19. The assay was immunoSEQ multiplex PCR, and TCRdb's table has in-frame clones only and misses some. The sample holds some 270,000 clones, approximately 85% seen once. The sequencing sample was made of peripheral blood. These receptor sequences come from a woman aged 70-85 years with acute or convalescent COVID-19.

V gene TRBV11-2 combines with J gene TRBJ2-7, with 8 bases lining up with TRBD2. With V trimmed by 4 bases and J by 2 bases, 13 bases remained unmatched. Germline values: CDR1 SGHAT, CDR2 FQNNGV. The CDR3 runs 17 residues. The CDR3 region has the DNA TGTGCCAGCAGCTCGCTCCGGGGGGGCCCTGGGGCCTACGAGCAGTACTTC. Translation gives CASSSLRGGPGAYEQYF. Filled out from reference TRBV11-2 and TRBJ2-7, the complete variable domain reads EAGVAQSPRYKIIEKRQSVAFWCNPISGHATLYWYQQILGQGPKLLIQFQNNGVVDDSQLPKDRFSAERLKGVDSTLKIQPAKLEDSAVYLCASSSLRGGPGAYEQYFGPGTRLTVT.

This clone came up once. In DNA form, the CDR3 reads TGTGCCAGCAGCTTACGGAGGGAGACAGACGAAGCTTTCTTT. Translating it yields CASSLRRETDEAFF. V usage is TRBV7-9 and J usage is TRBJ1-1, with D possibly TRBD1 on 5 matching bases. CDR3 length: 14 residues. Trimming shortened V by 2 bases and J by 8 bases, and 15 bases separated the two germline ends. Germline loops: CDR1 SEHNR, CDR2 FQNEAQ (reference sequence).

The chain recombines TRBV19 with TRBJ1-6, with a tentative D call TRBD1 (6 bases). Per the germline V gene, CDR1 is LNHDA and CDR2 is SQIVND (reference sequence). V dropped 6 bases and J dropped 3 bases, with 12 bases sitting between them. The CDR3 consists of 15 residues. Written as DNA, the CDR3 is TGTGCCAGTAGAGGGAGGGGGAACTATAATTCACCCCTCCACTTT. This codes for CASRGRGNYNSPLHF.

CDR3 coding DNA: TGTGCCAGCAGCTTGGGTTTACGGGGAAATCAGTATGGCTACACCTTC. Translating it yields CASSLGLRGNQYGYTF. V gene TRBV11-2 combines with J gene TRBJ1-2; D gene uncertain. Germline lookup yields CDR1 SGHAT and CDR2 FQNNGV. The CDR3 is made up of 16 amino acids. Trimming pared 3 bases from V and 5 bases from J, leaving 19 bases between.

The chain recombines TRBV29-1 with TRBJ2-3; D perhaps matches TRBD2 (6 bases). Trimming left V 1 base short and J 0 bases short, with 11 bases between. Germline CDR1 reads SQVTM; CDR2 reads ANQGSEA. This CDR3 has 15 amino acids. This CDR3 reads CSVEAREASTDTQYF. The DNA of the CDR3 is TGCAGCGTTGAAGCCAGGGAGGCTAGCACAGATACGCAGTATTTT.

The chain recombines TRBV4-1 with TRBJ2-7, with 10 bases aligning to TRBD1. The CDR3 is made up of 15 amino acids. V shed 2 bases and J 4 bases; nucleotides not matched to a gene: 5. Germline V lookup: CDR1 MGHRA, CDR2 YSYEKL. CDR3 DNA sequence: TGCGCCAGCAGCCAATGGGACAGGGGCCTTTACGAGCAGTACTTC. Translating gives CASSQWDRGLYEQYF.

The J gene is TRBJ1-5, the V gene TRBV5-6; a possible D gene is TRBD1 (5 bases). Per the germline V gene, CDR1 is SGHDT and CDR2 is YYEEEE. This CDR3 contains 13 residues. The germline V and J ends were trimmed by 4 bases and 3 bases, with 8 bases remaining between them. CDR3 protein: CASSGALNQPQHF. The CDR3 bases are TGTGCCAGCAGCGGGGCCCTCAATCAGCCCCAGCATTTT.

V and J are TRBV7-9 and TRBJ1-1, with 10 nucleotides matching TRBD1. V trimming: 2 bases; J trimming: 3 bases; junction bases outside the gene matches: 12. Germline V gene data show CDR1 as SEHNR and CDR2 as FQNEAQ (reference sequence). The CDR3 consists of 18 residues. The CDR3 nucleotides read TGTGCCAGCAGCTTAAAGGGCTCCGGGACAGGGGCCTACACTGAAGCTTTCTTT. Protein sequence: CASSLKGSGTGAYTEAFF.

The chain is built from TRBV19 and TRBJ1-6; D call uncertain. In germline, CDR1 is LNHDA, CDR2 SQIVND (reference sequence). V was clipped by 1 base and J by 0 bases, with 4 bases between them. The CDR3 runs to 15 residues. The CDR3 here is CASSIASSYNSPLHF. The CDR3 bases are TGTGCCAGTAGTATAGCGAGCTCCTATAATTCACCCCTCCACTTT.

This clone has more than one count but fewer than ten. The CDR3 here is CASGLVLGEMNTEAFF. The DNA for the CDR3 is TGTGCTAGTGGTTTGGTACTCGGGGAGATGAACACTGAAGCTTTCTTT. V usage is TRBV12-5 and J usage is TRBJ1-1, with D hard to call. Germline assignment: CDR1 LGHNT and CDR2 FRNRAP. Trimming pared 0 bases from V and 0 bases from J, leaving 11 bases between. The CDR3 contains 16 residues.

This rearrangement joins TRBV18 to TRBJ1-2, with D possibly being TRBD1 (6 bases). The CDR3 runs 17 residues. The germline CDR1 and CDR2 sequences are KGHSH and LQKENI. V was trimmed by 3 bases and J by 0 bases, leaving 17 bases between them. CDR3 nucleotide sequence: TGTGCCAGCTCACCGGACAGCTTTATCACTACTAACTATGGCTACACCTTC. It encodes CASSPDSFITTNYGYTF.

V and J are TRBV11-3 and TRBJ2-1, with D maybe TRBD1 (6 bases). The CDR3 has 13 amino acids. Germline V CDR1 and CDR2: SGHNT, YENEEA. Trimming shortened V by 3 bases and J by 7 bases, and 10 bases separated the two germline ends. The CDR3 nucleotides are TGTGCCAGCAGCTTCCAAAGGGGGAATGAGCAGTTCTTC. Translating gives CASSFQRGNEQFF.

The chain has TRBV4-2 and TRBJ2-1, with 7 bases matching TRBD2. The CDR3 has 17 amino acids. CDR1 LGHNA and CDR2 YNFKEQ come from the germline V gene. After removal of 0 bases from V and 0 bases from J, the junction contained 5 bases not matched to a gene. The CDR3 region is CASSQDERGYSYNEQFF. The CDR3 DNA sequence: TGTGCCAGCAGCCAAGATGAGCGGGGTTACTCCTACAATGAGCAGTTCTTC.

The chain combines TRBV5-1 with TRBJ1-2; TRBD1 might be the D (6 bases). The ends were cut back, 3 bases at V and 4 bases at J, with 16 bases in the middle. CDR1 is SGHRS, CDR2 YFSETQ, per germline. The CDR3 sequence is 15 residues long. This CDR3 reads CASSYGQTLGYGYTF. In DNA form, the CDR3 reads TGCGCCAGCAGCTACGGACAGACGCTAGGCTATGGCTACACCTTC.

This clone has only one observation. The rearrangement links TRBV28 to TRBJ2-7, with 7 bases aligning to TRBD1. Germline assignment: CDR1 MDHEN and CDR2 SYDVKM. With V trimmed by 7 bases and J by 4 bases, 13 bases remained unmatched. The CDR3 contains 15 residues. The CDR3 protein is CASIGRRTGVYEQYF. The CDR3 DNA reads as TGTGCCAGCATAGGCCGCAGGACAGGAGTATACGAGCAGTACTTC.

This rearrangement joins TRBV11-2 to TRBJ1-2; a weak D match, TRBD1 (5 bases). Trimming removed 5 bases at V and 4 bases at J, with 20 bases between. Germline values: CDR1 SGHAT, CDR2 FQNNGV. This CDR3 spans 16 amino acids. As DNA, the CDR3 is TGTGCCAGCAGCCCTCGGACATCAACTGTGGGCTATGGCTACACCTTC. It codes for CASSPRTSTVGYGYTF.

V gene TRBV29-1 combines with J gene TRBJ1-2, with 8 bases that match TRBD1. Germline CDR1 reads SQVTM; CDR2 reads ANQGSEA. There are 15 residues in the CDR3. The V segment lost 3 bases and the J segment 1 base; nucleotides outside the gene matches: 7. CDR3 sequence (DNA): TGCAGCGTTGATAGGACAGGGTATAATAACTATGGCTACACCTTC. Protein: CSVDRTGYNNYGYTF.

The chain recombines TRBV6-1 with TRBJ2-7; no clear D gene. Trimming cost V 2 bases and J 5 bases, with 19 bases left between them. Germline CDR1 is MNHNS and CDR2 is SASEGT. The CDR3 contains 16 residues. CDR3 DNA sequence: TGTGCCAGCAGTGAACCCCCGATCCCAACTGCGAACGAGCAGTACTTC. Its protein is CASSEPPIPTANEQYF.

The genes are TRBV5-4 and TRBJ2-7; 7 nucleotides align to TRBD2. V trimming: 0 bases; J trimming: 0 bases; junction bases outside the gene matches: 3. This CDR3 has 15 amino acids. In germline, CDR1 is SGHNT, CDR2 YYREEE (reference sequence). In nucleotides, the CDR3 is TGTGCCAGCAGCTTGGAAAAGCGGGGCTCCTACGAGCAGTACTTC. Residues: CASSLEKRGSYEQYF.

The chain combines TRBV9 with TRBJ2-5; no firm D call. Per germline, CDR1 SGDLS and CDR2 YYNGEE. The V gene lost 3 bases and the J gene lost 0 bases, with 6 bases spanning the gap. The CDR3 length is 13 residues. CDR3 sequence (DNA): TGTGCCAGCAGCGAACACGACCAAGAGACCCAGTACTTC. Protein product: CASSEHDQETQYF.

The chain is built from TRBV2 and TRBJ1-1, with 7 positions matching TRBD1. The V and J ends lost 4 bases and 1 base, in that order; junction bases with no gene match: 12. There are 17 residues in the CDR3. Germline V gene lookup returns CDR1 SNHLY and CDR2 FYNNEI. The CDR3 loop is CASSVVNSGTANTEAFF. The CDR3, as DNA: TGTGCCAGCAGTGTCGTCAACTCAGGGACAGCGAACACTGAAGCTTTCTTT.